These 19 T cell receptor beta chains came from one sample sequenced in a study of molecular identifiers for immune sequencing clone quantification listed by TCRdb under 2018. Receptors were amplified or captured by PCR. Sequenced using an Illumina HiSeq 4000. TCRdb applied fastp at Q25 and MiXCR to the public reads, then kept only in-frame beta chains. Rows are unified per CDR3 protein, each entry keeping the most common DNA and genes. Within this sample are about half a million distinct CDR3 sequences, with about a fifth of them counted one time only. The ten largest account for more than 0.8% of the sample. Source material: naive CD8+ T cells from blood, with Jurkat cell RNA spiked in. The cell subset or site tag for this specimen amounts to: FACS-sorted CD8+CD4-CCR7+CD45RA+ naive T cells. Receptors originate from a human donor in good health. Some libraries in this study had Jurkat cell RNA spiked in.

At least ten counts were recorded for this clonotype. CDR3 bases: TGCGCCAGCAGCCAAGATCGGTCTAGCGGGAGTAACACAGATACGCAGTATTTT. It codes for CASSQDRSSGSNTDTQYF. The chain is built from TRBV4-3 and TRBJ2-3; TRBD2 agrees at 10 bases. CDR3 length: 18 amino acids. V trimming: 0 bases; J trimming: 2 bases; junction bases outside the gene matches: 8. The germline V gene has CDR1 LGHNA and CDR2 YSLEER.

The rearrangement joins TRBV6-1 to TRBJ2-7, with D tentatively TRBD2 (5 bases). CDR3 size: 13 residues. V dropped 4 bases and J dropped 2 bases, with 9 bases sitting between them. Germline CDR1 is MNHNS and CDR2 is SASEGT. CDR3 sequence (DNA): TGTGCCAGCAGTGTTAGCGAGACCTACGAGCAGTACTTC. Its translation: CASSVSETYEQYF.

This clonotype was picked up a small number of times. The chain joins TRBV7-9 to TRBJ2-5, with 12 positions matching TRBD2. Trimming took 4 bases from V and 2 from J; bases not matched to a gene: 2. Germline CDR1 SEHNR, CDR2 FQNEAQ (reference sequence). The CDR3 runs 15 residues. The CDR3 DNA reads TGTGCCAGCAGCTACGGACTAGCGGGACAAGAGACCCAGTACTTC. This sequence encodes CASSYGLAGQETQYF.

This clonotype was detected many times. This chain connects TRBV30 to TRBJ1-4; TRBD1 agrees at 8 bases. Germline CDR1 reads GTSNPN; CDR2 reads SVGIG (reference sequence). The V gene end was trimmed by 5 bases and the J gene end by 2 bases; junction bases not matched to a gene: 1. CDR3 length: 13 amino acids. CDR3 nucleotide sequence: TGTGCCTGGGACAGGGGCACTAATGAAAAACTGTTTTTT. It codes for CAWDRGTNEKLFF.

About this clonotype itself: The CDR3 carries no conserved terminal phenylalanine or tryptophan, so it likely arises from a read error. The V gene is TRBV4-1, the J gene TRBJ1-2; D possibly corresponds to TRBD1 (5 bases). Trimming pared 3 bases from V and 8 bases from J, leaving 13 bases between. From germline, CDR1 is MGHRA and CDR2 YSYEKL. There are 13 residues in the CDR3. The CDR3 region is CASSQQGRRGYTS. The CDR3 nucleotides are TGCGCCAGCAGCCAGCAGGGCAGAAGAGGCTACACCTCC.

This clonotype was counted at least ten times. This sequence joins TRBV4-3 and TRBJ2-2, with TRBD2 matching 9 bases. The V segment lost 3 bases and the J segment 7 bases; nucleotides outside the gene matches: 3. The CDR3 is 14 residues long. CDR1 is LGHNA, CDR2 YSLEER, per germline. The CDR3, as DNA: TGCGCCAGCAGCCATGCTAGCGGGAACGGGGAGCTGTTTTTT. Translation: CASSHASGNGELFF.

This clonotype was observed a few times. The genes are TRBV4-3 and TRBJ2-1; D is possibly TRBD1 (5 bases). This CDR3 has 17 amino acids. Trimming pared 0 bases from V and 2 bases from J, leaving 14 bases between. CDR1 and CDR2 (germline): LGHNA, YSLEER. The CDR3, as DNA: TGCGCCAGCAGCCAAGACCTGTCGCAGGGTACCTACAATGAGCAGTTCTTC. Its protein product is CASSQDLSQGTYNEQFF.

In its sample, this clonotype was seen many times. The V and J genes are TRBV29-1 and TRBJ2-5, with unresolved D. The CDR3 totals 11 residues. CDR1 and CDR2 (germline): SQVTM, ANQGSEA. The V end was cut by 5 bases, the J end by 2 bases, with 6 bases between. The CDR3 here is CSVRFQETQYF. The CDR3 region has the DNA TGCAGCGTTCGATTTCAAGAGACCCAGTACTTC.

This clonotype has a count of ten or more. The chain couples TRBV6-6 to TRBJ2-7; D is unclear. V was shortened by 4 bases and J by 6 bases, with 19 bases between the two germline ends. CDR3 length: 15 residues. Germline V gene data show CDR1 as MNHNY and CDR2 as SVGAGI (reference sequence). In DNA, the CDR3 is TGTGCCAGCAGTTTATGGGTCTCCCAAGGAGCCGAGCAGTACTTC. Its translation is CASSLWVSQGAEQYF.

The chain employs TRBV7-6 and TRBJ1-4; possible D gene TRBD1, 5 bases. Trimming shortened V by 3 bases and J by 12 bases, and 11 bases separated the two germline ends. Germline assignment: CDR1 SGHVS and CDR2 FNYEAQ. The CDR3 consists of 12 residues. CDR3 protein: CASSFSGAELFF. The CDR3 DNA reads TGTGCCAGCAGCTTCTCCGGGGCCGAACTGTTTTTT. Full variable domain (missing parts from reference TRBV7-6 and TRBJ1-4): GAGVSQSPRYKVTKRGQDVALRCDPISGHVSLYWYRQALGQGPEFLTYFNYEAQQDKSGLPNDRFSAERPEGSISTLTIQRTEQRDSAMYRCASSFSGAELFFGSGTQLSVL.

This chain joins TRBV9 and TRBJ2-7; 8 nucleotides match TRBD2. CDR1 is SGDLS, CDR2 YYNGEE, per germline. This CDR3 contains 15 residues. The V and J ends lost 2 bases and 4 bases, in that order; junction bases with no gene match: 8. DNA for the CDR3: TGTGCCAGCAGCGTCGGGGGACTAGATACGTACGAGCAGTACTTC. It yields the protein CASSVGGLDTYEQYF. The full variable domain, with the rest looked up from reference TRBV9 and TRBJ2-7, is DSGVTQTPKHLITATGQRVTLRCSPRSGDLSVYWYQQSLDQGLQFLIQYYNGEERAKGNILERFSAQQFPDLHSELNLSSLELGDSALYFCASSVGGLDTYEQYFGPGTRLTVT.

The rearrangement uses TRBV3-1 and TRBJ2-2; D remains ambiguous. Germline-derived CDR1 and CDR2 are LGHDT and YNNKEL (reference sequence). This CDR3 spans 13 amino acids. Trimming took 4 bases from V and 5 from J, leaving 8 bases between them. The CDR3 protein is CASSPPVTGELFF. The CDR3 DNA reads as TGTGCCAGCAGCCCCCCGGTTACCGGGGAGCTGTTTTTT.

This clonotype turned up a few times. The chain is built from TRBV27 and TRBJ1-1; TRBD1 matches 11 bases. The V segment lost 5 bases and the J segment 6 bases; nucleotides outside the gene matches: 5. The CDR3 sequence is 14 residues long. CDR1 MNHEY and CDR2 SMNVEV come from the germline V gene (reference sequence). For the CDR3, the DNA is TGTGCCAGCAGTGGGACAGGGGGTGGTTCTGAAGCTTTCTTT. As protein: CASSGTGGGSEAFF.

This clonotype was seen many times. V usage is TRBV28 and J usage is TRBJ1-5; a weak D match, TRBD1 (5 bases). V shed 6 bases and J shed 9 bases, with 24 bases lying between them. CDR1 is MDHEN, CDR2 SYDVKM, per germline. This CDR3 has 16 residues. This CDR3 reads CASSPPGQTIGGPQHF. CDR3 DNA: TGTGCCAGCAGCCCCCCCGGCCAGACTATCGGGGGGCCCCAGCATTTT.

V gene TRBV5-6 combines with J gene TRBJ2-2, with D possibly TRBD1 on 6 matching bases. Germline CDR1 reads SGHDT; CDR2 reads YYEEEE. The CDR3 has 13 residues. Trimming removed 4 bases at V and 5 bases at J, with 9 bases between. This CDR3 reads CASSMGATGELFF. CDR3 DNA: TGTGCCAGCAGCATGGGGGCTACCGGGGAGCTGTTTTTT.

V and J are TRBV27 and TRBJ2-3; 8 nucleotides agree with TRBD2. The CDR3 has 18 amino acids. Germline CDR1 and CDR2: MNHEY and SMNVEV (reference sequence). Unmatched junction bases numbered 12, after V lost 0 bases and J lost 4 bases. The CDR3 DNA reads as TGTGCCAGCAGTTTATCCACGCGCCAGCGGGAGTGGTCAGATACGCAGTATTTT. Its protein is CASSLSTRQREWSDTQYF.

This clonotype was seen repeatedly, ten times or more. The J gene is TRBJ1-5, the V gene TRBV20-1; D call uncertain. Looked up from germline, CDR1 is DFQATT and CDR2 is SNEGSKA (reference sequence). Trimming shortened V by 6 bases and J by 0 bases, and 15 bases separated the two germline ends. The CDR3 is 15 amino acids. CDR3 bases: TGCAGTGCCCACAGCGTTTCTAATAGCAATCAGCCCCAGCATTTT. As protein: CSAHSVSNSNQPQHF.

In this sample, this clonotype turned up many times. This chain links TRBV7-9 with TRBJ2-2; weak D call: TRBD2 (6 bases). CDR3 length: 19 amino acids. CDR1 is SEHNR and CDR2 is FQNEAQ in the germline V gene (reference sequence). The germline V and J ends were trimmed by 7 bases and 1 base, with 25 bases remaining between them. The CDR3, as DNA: TGTGCCAGCACCGAAACGCTCCCGCCGCGACTAGAGAACACCGGGGAGCTGTTTTTT. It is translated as CASTETLPPRLENTGELFF.

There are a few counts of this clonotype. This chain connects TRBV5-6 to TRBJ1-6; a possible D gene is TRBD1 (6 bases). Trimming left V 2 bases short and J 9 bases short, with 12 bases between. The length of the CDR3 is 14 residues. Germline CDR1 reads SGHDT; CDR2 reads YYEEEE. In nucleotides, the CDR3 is TGTGCCAGCAGCTTACCAGGGGCCGGTTCACCCCTCCACTTT. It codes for CASSLPGAGSPLHF.